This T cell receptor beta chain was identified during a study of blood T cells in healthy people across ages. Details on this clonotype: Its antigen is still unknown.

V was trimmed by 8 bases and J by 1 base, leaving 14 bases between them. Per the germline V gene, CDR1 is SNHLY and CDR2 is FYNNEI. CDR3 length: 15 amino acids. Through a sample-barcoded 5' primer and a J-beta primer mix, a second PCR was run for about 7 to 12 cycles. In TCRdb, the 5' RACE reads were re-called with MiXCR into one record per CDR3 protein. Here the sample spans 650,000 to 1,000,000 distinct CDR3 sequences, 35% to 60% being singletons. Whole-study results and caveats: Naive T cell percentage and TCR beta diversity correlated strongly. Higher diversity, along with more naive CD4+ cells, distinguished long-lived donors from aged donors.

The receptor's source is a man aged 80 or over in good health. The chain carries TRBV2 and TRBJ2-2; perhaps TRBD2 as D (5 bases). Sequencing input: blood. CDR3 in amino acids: CASSPGNKNTGELFF. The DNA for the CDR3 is TGTGCCAGCTCGCCCGGGAACAAGAACACCGGGGAGCTGTTTTTT. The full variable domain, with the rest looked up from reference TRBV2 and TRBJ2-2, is EPEVTQTPSHQVTQMGQEVILRCVPISNHLYFYWYRQILGQKVEFLVSFYNNEISEKSEIFDDQFSVERPDGSNFTLKIRSTKLEDSAMYFCASSPGNKNTGELFFGEGSRLTVL.